These 21 T cell receptor beta chains were sequenced from one sample in a study of molecular identifiers for immune sequencing clone quantification. Each CDR3 protein is one row after TCRdb ran MiXCR on the PCR reads. The sample shows about 640,000 distinct CDR3 sequences, 15% to 20% of them seen only once. Input material: naive CD8+ T cells from blood, with Jurkat cell RNA spiked in. The subset is: FACS-sorted CD8+CD4-CCR7+CD45RA+ naive T cells. The receptor source for this set is a human donor in good health. Some libraries in this study had Jurkat cell RNA spiked in.

This clonotype was seen at least ten times. This chain links TRBV4-3 with TRBJ1-2; possibly TRBD1 for D (6 bases). Trimming stripped 0 bases from V and 0 bases from J, with 8 bases between. The CDR3 sequence is 15 residues long. Germline V gene lookup returns CDR1 LGHNA and CDR2 YSLEER. The CDR3 DNA is TGCGCCAGCAGCCAAGAGAGGACAGCTAACTATGGCTACACCTTC. This gives the protein CASSQERTANYGYTF.

This clonotype was counted ten times or more. The chain employs TRBV29-1 and TRBJ2-6; 9 bases fit TRBD1. J lost 4 bases, V lost 7 bases, and 14 bases had no gene match. Germline loops: CDR1 SQVTM, CDR2 ANQGSEA. The CDR3 totals 17 residues. CDR3: CSAQMRTGDGGANVLTF. The CDR3, as DNA: TGCAGCGCCCAGATGAGGACAGGGGACGGCGGGGCCAACGTCCTGACTTTC.

The table lists this clonotype with many counts. The chain couples TRBV14 to TRBJ1-1; D is unresolved. Germline lookup yields CDR1 SGHDN and CDR2 FVKESK. The CDR3 is 15 residues long. Trimming left V 4 bases short and J 0 bases short, with 12 bases between. CDR3 DNA sequence: TGTGCCAGCAGCCCCATCGCGCGAGTGAACACTGAAGCTTTCTTT. The encoded protein is CASSPIARVNTEAFF.

In regard to this clonotype: A much larger clone is a single base away; this may be a read error. The genes are TRBV4-3 and TRBJ2-7, with TRBD1 as a possible D gene (5 bases). Germline V gene lookup returns CDR1 LGHNA and CDR2 YSLEER. The ends were cut back, 0 bases at V and 6 bases at J, with 18 bases in the middle. This CDR3 has 16 amino acids. The CDR3 protein is CASSQDRWGRLCEQYF. The CDR3 coding sequence is TGCGCCAGCAGCCAAGATCGATGGGGCCGTTTGTGCGAGCAGTACTTC.

This clonotype has at least ten counts. The J gene is TRBJ1-1, the V gene TRBV2; D unresolved. Trimming left V 8 bases short and J 4 bases short, with 11 bases between. From germline, CDR1 is SNHLY and CDR2 FYNNEI. The CDR3 contains 12 residues. The CDR3 loop is CASLGFFTEAFF. In DNA, the CDR3 is TGTGCCAGCCTGGGTTTCTTCACTGAAGCTTTCTTT. Full variable domain (outside the CDR3, taken from reference TRBV2 and TRBJ1-1): EPEVTQTPSHQVTQMGQEVILRCVPISNHLYFYWYRQILGQKVEFLVSFYNNEISEKSEIFDDQFSVERPDGSNFTLKIRSTKLEDSAMYFCASLGFFTEAFFGQGTRLTVV.

This clonotype was counted a few times. This chain uses TRBV6-2 or TRBV6-3 with TRBJ2-5, with 8 bases matching TRBD2. V was clipped by 2 bases and J by 2 bases; unmatched bases: 4. This CDR3 spans 15 amino acids. Germline CDR1 MNHEY, CDR2 SVGEGT. CDR3 coding DNA: TGTGCCAGCAGTTACGGTAGCGGGGTACAAGAGACCCAGTACTTC. Amino acid sequence: CASSYGSGVQETQYF.

This clonotype appeared many times. The chain couples TRBV11-2 to TRBJ1-1, with unresolved D. Germline assignment: CDR1 SGHAT and CDR2 FQNNGV. The CDR3 runs to 13 residues. The V end lost 3 bases, the J end lost 4 bases, and 9 bases lay between the germline ends. The CDR3 is CASSFSWGTEAFF. The CDR3 nucleotides read TGTGCCAGCAGCTTCAGCTGGGGCACTGAAGCTTTCTTT.

This clonotype was observed at least ten times. The chain carries TRBV10-3 and TRBJ1-1; 7 bases match TRBD1. Germline V gene lookup returns CDR1 ENHRY and CDR2 SYGVKD. The length of the CDR3 is 12 residues. In DNA form, the CDR3 reads TGTGCTTCGGGACAGATGAACACTGAAGCTTTCTTT. Its translation: CASGQMNTEAFF.

The sample holds a few counts of this clonotype. The J gene is TRBJ2-7, the V gene TRBV27; 10 bases map to TRBD2. In germline, CDR1 is MNHEY, CDR2 SMNVEV (reference sequence). Trimming at V came to 3 bases and at J to 5 bases, leaving 7 bases not matched to a gene. The CDR3 consists of 15 residues. CDR3 in amino acids: CASSFTLAGVHEQYF. The CDR3 DNA reads TGTGCCAGCAGTTTTACCCTAGCGGGAGTCCACGAGCAGTACTTC.

Regarding this clonotype: A much larger clone sits a single nucleotide away, making a read error possible. The V gene is TRBV7-2, the J gene TRBJ2-7; tentatively, D is TRBD1 or TRBD2 (5 bases each). Germline V lookup: CDR1 SGHTA, CDR2 FQGNSA. CDR3 size: 13 residues. Written as DNA, the CDR3 is TGTGCCAGCAGCTTTCACCGGGGCTACGAGCAGCACTTC. This translates into CASSFHRGYEQHF.

As for this clonotype: This sequence may be a read error, since a much larger clone differs from it by one base. This chain joins TRBV10-3 and TRBJ2-7; 8 nucleotides agree with TRBD2. The length of the CDR3 is 14 residues. Per the germline V gene, CDR1 is ENHRY and CDR2 is SYGVKD. DNA of the CDR3: TGTGCCATCAGTGAAAGCGGGGGTACCTACGTGCAGTACTTC. Protein product: CAISESGGTYVQYF.

This clonotype was counted many times. J is TRBJ1-5 and V is TRBV6-6; no clear D gene. Trimming took off 5 bases at V and 6 bases at J, with 8 bases between the two ends. Germline values: CDR1 MNHNY, CDR2 SVGAGI (reference sequence). This CDR3 has 12 amino acids. Here the CDR3 DNA reads TGTGCCAGCAGTCCGCTCCGTCAGCCCCAGCATTTT. This translates into CASSPLRQPQHF.

A single count supports this clonotype. This sequence may be a read error, since a much larger clone differs from it by one base. The rearrangement links TRBV29-1 to TRBJ2-3; 8 nucleotides match TRBD2. Germline V gene data show CDR1 as SQVTM and CDR2 as ANQGSEA. The CDR3 loop spans 17 amino acids. J lost 3 bases, V lost 3 bases, and 14 bases had no gene match. In nucleotides, the CDR3 is TGCAGCGTTGACCCAAACGGGAGGGGGGAGTGGACAGATACGCAGTATTTT. Protein product: CSVDPNGRGEWTDTQYF.

This clonotype was seen a few times. V and J are TRBV20-1 and TRBJ2-7; 9 bases agree with TRBD2. The CDR3 length is 16 residues. V dropped 6 bases and J dropped 3; count of bases not matched to a gene: 15. Germline V gene sequence: CDR1 DFQATT, CDR2 SNEGSKA (reference sequence). Here the CDR3 DNA reads TGCAGTGCCTCAGGGGAAGGAGCGGGGGGTTTCTACGAGCAGTACTTC. This sequence encodes CSASGEGAGGFYEQYF.

This clonotype was counted many times. The gene calls are TRBV4-2 and TRBJ2-1; a possible D gene is TRBD1 (5 bases). The CDR3 is 13 amino acids. CDR1 and CDR2 (germline): LGHNA, YNFKEQ. V was shortened by 3 bases and J by 12 bases, with 15 bases between the two germline ends. The CDR3 region is CASSQHPRVAQFF. The DNA of the CDR3 is TGTGCCAGCAGCCAGCACCCCAGGGTTGCGCAGTTCTTC.

In regard to this clonotype: One end of the junction varies from germline; a read error may be responsible. The chain couples TRBV19 to TRBJ1-1; 8 bases fit TRBD1. The CDR3 has 14 residues. Germline CDR1 and CDR2: LNHDA and SQIVND (reference sequence). Here the CDR3 reads CVSSLSGGITEAFF. CDR3 nucleotides: TGTGTCAGTAGTTTGTCAGGGGGCATCACTGAAGCTTTCTTT.

The chain carries TRBV5-4 and TRBJ2-7; a possible D gene is TRBD2 (6 bases). Germline-derived CDR1 and CDR2 are SGHNT and YYREEE (reference sequence). CDR3 length: 18 amino acids. V was trimmed by 1 base and J by 2 bases, leaving 22 bases between them. The CDR3 DNA follows: TGTGCCAGCAGCTTGTCGCCAGGGAGGTTTGGCCTAACCTACGAGCAGTACTTC. Its protein product is CASSLSPGRFGLTYEQYF.

This clonotype was seen many times. V and J are TRBV15 and TRBJ2-7, with D perhaps given as TRBD1 or TRBD2 (5 bases each). Germline V gene lookup returns CDR1 LNHNV and CDR2 YYDKDF (reference sequence). The CDR3 is made up of 13 amino acids. V was shortened by 0 bases and J by 10 bases, with 13 bases between the two germline ends. The CDR3 nucleotides are TGTGCCACCAGCAGAGAGCGTGGGGACCATCAGTACTTC. The encoded protein is CATSRERGDHQYF.

The sample holds many counts of this clonotype. The chain has TRBV28 and TRBJ2-3, with TRBD1 identical over 7 bases. The CDR3 has 15 amino acids. V was clipped by 5 bases and J by 4 bases; unmatched bases: 9. Germline values: CDR1 MDHEN, CDR2 SYDVKM. Here the CDR3 DNA reads TGTGCCAGCAGTGTATCTAGGGGGCGGGCAGATACGCAGTATTTT. Protein product: CASSVSRGRADTQYF.

This clonotype was counted at least ten times. V usage is TRBV20-1 and J usage is TRBJ2-7; no clear D gene. Germline V gene sequence: CDR1 DFQATT, CDR2 SNEGSKA (reference sequence). The CDR3 is 10 amino acids. Trimming took 4 bases from V and 3 from J, leaving 4 bases between them. The CDR3 is CSAKDYEQYF. CDR3 in DNA: TGCAGTGCTAAAGACTACGAGCAGTACTTC.

This clonotype appeared a few times. V usage is TRBV28 and J usage is TRBJ2-2, with 9 positions matching TRBD1. The ends lost 4 bases at V and 10 bases at J; junction bases unmatched: 13. The germline V gene has CDR1 MDHEN and CDR2 SYDVKM. This CDR3 spans 16 amino acids. CDR3 coding DNA: TGTGCCAGCAGTTGGATACGGGACAGGGAATTGTCGGAGCTGTTTTTT. Encoded protein: CASSWIRDRELSELFF.